The rows below give T cell receptor beta chains drawn from one sample of a study of siplizumab effects on memory and regulatory T cells. The protocol was immunoSEQ multiplex PCR, while the TCRdb copy is restricted to in-frame clones and leaves out a portion. The sample gives fewer than 9,500 clones, 60% to 75% of which show up once; roughly two thirds is in the top ten. Sequencing was performed on effector memory CD8+ T cells sorted from blood. Receptor source: a human donor in good health. Both conserved end residues are part of each CDR3. Each record gives: clone size, V gene, CDR3 length, D gene, J gene, CDR3 protein, CDR3 DNA. The D gene is left open where the match is weak. Expanded clones are given a class, and other clones once, few, many or no size at all.

-,TRBV4-2,16,-,TRBJ2-7,CASSQEVGRPSYEQYF,TGTGCCAGCAGCCAAGAGGTCGGGAGACCTTCCTACGAGCAGTACTTC
-,TRBV13,14,-,TRBJ1-1,CASKPRGLNTEAFF,TGTGCCAGCAAACCAAGGGGATTGAACACTGAAGCTTTCTTT
-,TRBV5-1,16,-,TRBJ2-1,CASSSHTGRADNEQFF,TGCGCCAGCAGCTCACACACCGGACGGGCGGACAATGAGCAGTTCTTC
-,TRBV6-1,12,-,TRBJ1-2,CASSIRDNGYTF,TGTGCCAGCAGTATCCGGGACAATGGCTACACCTTC
-,TRBV4-2,15,-,TRBJ2-3,CASSQVEGSTDTQYF,TGTGCCAGCAGCCAAGTTGAAGGGAGCACAGATACGCAGTATTTT
-,TRBV10-3,14,TRBD1,TRBJ2-3,CATLPGQSTDTQYF,TGTGCCACCTTGCCGGGACAGTCCACAGATACGCAGTATTTT
-,TRBV5-1,14,-,TRBJ2-7,CASSFRGSGTEQYF,TGCGCCAGCAGCTTCCGCGGTAGCGGAACCGAGCAGTACTTC
-,TRBV21-1,12,-,TRBJ2-1,CASSGSDNEQFF,TGTGCCAGCAGTGGGTCCGACAATGAGCAGTTCTTC
few,TRBV5-6,16,-,TRBJ2-1,CASSLSAQGGINEQFF,TGTGCCAGCAGCTTATCCGCCCAGGGGGGAATCAATGAGCAGTTCTTC
-,TRBV7-9,16,-,TRBJ2-6,CASSPDSSSGANVLTF,TGTGCCAGCAGCCCGGACAGCTCCTCTGGGGCCAACGTCCTGACTTTC
-,TRBV7-9,17,-,TRBJ2-7,CASSLGNPQGRPYEQYF,TGTGCCAGCAGCTTAGGGAACCCGCAGGGGAGACCCTACGAGCAGTACTTC
-,TRBV5-6,13,-,TRBJ2-7,CASSLGAANEQYF,TGTGCCAGCAGCTTGGGTGCCGCCAACGAGCAGTACTTC
-,TRBV6-5,15,-,TRBJ1-4,CASSYGGGEDEKLFF,TGTGCCAGCAGTTATGGGGGTGGAGAGGATGAAAAACTGTTTTTT
-,TRBV27,15,TRBD1,TRBJ2-5,CASSSRDSKQETQYF,TGTGCCAGCAGTAGCCGGGACAGCAAACAAGAGACCCAGTACTTC
-,TRBV19,16,TRBD1,TRBJ2-5,CASSIRQGRIQETQYF,TGTGCCAGTAGTATCAGACAGGGGAGAATCCAAGAGACCCAGTACTTC
few,TRBV27,17,TRBD1,TRBJ1-2,CASSPGGQFFLNYGYTF,TGTGCCAGCAGTCCAGGGGGACAGTTTTTCCTTAACTATGGCTACACCTTC
-,TRBV5-4,13,TRBD1,TRBJ2-5,CASRNGQGETQYF,TGTGCCAGCAGGAACGGACAGGGCGAGACCCAGTACTTC
-,TRBV19,13,TRBD2,TRBJ2-5,CASRLAGAETQYF,TGTGCCAGTAGATTAGCGGGAGCTGAGACCCAGTACTTC
few,TRBV4-1,15,TRBD1,TRBJ1-2,CASSYSAGTAYGYTF,TGTGCCAGCAGCTACAGCGCCGGGACAGCTTATGGCTACACCTTC
few,TRBV2,11,-,TRBJ2-1,CATYTTNEQFF,TGTGCCACCTACACGACCAATGAGCAGTTCTTC
-,TRBV6-6,16,-,TRBJ2-1,CASSSREVSSYNEQFF,TGTGCCAGCAGTTCACGAGAGGTTAGCTCCTACAATGAGCAGTTCTTC
-,TRBV6-5,15,-,TRBJ1-2,CASSLSRGLLNGYTF,TGTGCCAGCAGTTTATCGCGCGGGTTGCTGAATGGCTACACCTTC
-,TRBV14,14,-,TRBJ2-7,CASSQRGPSGEQYF,TGTGCCAGCAGCCAGCGAGGACCATCGGGCGAGCAGTACTTC
-,TRBV9,16,TRBD2,TRBJ2-1,CASSDTSGGAYNEQFF,TGTGCCAGCAGCGACACTAGCGGGGGGGCCTACAATGAGCAGTTCTTC